Described below is a single T cell receptor (beta chain) sequence and its context. Clones were read by immunoSEQ multiplex PCR, and TCRdb kept only the in-frame ones, dropping some. The sample lists some 60,000 clones, around 93% occurring once. These data are taken from a study of T cell changes during pregnancy in multiple sclerosis. Germline CDR1 and CDR2: GTSNPN and SVGIG (reference sequence). CDR3 length equals 15 residues. The V and J ends lost 2 bases and 12 bases respectively, with 20 bases between them. The rearrangement joins TRBV30 to TRBJ1-6, with D unclear. The sequence was obtained from a female donor with multiple sclerosis, enrolled in a pregnancy study. The sample was peripheral blood, taken after pregnancy. For the CDR3, the DNA is TGTGCCTGGAGTCTGTCAGGCAGTGTTGTTCTACCCCTCCACTTT. Its protein product is CAWSLSGSVVLPLHF.